These 28 T cell receptor beta chains were sequenced from one sample in a study of cytomegalovirus exposure and HLA in healthy donors. Primers included in the PCR were 60 Vbeta and 13 Jbeta primers. TCRdb's table, derived via immunoSEQ multiplex PCR, lists solely in-frame clones and lacks some. Of some 180,000 clones listed, 70% to 80% were seen once; the top ten hold less than 2%. Sequenced sample: PBMCs. Source of these receptors: a man aged 30-40 years in good health and CMV-seronegative.

The chain employs TRBV7-9 and TRBJ2-7; possibly TRBD2 for D (6 bases). The V and J ends lost 4 bases and 3 bases respectively, with 16 bases between them. The CDR3 has 15 amino acids. CDR1 is SEHNR, CDR2 FQNEAQ, per germline (reference sequence). CDR3 amino acids: CASSSPILGSYEQYF. CDR3 coding DNA: TGTGCCAGCAGCTCCCCAATCCTCGGGAGCTACGAGCAGTACTTC.

V is TRBV10-1 and J is TRBJ2-5; D might be TRBD1 (6 bases). Germline V gene lookup returns CDR1 WNHNN and CDR2 SYGVQD (reference sequence). The CDR3 length is 13 residues. Trimming took 9 bases from V and 4 from J, leaving 15 bases between them. CDR3 in DNA: TGCGCCAGTCACACTAAACAGGGAGAGACCCAGTACTTC. It is translated as CASHTKQGETQYF.

The rearrangement links TRBV10-3 to TRBJ2-5; D is perhaps TRBD2 (6 bases). The germline V and J ends were trimmed by 6 bases and 2 bases, with 10 bases remaining between them. This CDR3 spans 13 amino acids. Germline V gene data show CDR1 as ENHRY and CDR2 as SYGVKD. The CDR3 DNA sequence: TGTGCCATCAGCGCTAGCGCTCAAGAGACCCAGTACTTC. Residues: CAISASAQETQYF.

This chain joins TRBV2 and TRBJ2-7, with D tentatively TRBD1 (5 bases). Trimming removed 4 bases from V and 0 bases from J, with 13 bases in between. Germline lookup yields CDR1 SNHLY and CDR2 FYNNEI. This CDR3 comprises 15 residues. In DNA, the CDR3 is TGTGCCAGCAGTGCACAGGCTCAAGTCTCCTACGAGCAGTACTTC. It specifies CASSAQAQVSYEQYF.

The chain joins TRBV19 to TRBJ1-5, with TRBD1 as a possible D gene (5 bases). Germline V gene sequence: CDR1 LNHDA, CDR2 SQIVND (reference sequence). With 1 base removed from V and 4 bases from J, the gap between germline ends came to 8 bases. The CDR3 contains 14 residues. The CDR3 nucleotides are TGTGCCAGTAGTATAGGATCAGGGAATCAGCCCCAGCATTTT. Amino acid sequence: CASSIGSGNQPQHF.

This rearrangement joins TRBV13 to TRBJ2-3; 14 bases match TRBD2. From germline, CDR1 is PRHDT and CDR2 FYEKMQ (reference sequence). The length of the CDR3 is 17 residues. The V gene end was trimmed by 0 bases and the J gene end by 7 bases; junction bases not matched to a gene: 6. The CDR3 sequence is CASSLGGLAGEPNTQYF. CDR3 DNA sequence: TGTGCCAGCAGCTTAGGGGGACTAGCGGGAGAACCAAATACGCAGTATTTT.

CDR3 amino acids: CASSPRTGGAGEQYF. The CDR3 coding sequence is TGTGCCAGCAGTCCAAGGACAGGGGGCGCGGGCGAGCAGTACTTC. The chain couples TRBV25-1 to TRBJ2-7; 11 bases align to TRBD1. Germline loops: CDR1 MGHDK, CDR2 SYGVNS. This CDR3 is built from 15 residues. V was pared by 5 bases and J by 6 bases, with 9 bases of the junction left unmatched.

The chain links TRBV5-6 to TRBJ2-1; 7 bases align to TRBD1. The J segment lost 2 bases and the V segment lost 0 bases, leaving 2 bases of the junction unmatched. Germline V gene sequence: CDR1 SGHDT, CDR2 YYEEEE. The CDR3 totals 15 residues. The CDR3 loop is CASSLAGTAYNEQFF. The DNA of the CDR3 is TGTGCCAGCAGCTTGGCCGGGACAGCCTACAATGAGCAGTTCTTC.

This clone was recorded a few times. This chain connects TRBV5-1 to TRBJ1-1; D is unclear. CDR1 and CDR2 (germline): SGHRS, YFSETQ. The CDR3 is 12 residues long. V was pared by 4 bases and J by 11 bases, with 15 bases between. CDR3 nucleotide sequence: TGCGCCAGCAGCCCGGGCGGGGTGGGGGCTTTCTTT. Translated, it gives CASSPGGVGAFF.

This rearrangement joins TRBV5-1 to TRBJ2-7, with a weak D call TRBD2 (5 bases). CDR1 is SGHRS, CDR2 YFSETQ, per germline. V dropped 0 bases and J dropped 2 bases, with 9 bases sitting between them. The CDR3 totals 14 residues. The CDR3 spells CASSLEMGAYEQYF. DNA for the CDR3: TGCGCCAGCAGCTTGGAGATGGGAGCCTACGAGCAGTACTTC. The entire variable domain, with the rest obtained from reference TRBV5-1 and TRBJ2-7, is as follows: KAGVTQTPRYLIKTRGQQVTLSCSPISGHRSVSWYQQTPGQGLQFLFEYFSETQRNKGNFPGRFSGRQFSNSRSEMNVSTLELGDSALYLCASSLEMGAYEQYFGPGTRLTVT.

The chain couples TRBV9 to TRBJ2-2; D is perhaps TRBD1 (6 bases). This CDR3 has 16 residues. The ends were cut back, 4 bases at V and 2 bases at J, with 15 bases in the middle. The germline CDR1 and CDR2 sequences are SGDLS and YYNGEE. CDR3 nucleotide sequence: TGTGCCAGCAGCCCCCCGGACAGACCCAACACCGGGGAGCTGTTTTTT. Amino acids: CASSPPDRPNTGELFF.

The J gene is TRBJ1-2, the V gene TRBV19, with no clear D. Germline CDR1 reads LNHDA; CDR2 reads SQIVND (reference sequence). The V gene lost 6 bases and the J gene lost 3 bases, with 14 bases spanning the gap. The length of the CDR3 is 14 residues. CDR3 sequence (DNA): TGTGCCAGTAGCCGACGCGGTTCCTACTATGGCTACACCTTC. This translates into CASSRRGSYYGYTF.

V and J are TRBV19 and TRBJ2-7, with 9 bases identical to TRBD1. Germline assignment: CDR1 LNHDA and CDR2 SQIVND (reference sequence). The CDR3 runs to 13 residues. Trimming took 10 bases from V and 3 from J; bases not matched to a gene: 7. The CDR3 is CATGQGIHYEQYF. The CDR3 DNA follows: TGTGCCACAGGACAGGGGATTCACTACGAGCAGTACTTC. Together with reference TRBV19 and TRBJ2-7, the CDR3 gives the full variable domain: DGGITQSPKYLFRKEGQNVTLSCEQNLNHDAMYWYRQDPGQGLRLIYYSQIVNDFQKGDIAEGYSVSREKKESFPLTVTSAQKNPTAFYLCATGQGIHYEQYFGPGTRLTVT.

The gene calls are TRBV5-4 and TRBJ2-3, with D unclear. The V end was cut by 3 bases, the J end by 4 bases, with 6 bases between. The CDR3 covers 12 residues. Germline V gene data show CDR1 as SGHNT and CDR2 as YYREEE (reference sequence). The CDR3 coding sequence is TGTGCCAGCAGCTCGGTTCCAGATACGCAGTATTTT. The encoded protein is CASSSVPDTQYF.

The V and J genes are TRBV28 and TRBJ2-7; 7 bases fit TRBD1. The CDR3 is made up of 13 amino acids. V lost 10 bases and J lost 0; bases outside the gene matches: 6. Germline V gene data show CDR1 as MDHEN and CDR2 as SYDVKM. CDR3 region: CATMTGFSYEQYF. CDR3 in DNA: TGTGCCACAATGACAGGGTTCTCCTACGAGCAGTACTTC.

This clone has more than one count but fewer than ten. The chain joins TRBV30 to TRBJ2-1, with D perhaps matching TRBD2 (5 bases). The CDR3 is 14 amino acids. V gave up 8 bases and J gave up 1 base, with 15 bases separating them. The germline gives CDR1 GTSNPN, CDR2 SVGIG (reference sequence). The CDR3 spells CAVTGFGSYNEQFF. CDR3 bases: TGTGCCGTCACGGGGTTTGGTTCCTACAATGAGCAGTTCTTC.

The rearrangement uses TRBV5-4 and TRBJ2-7; TRBD2 aligns across 9 bases. V dropped 4 bases and J dropped 2; count of bases not matched to a gene: 16. In germline, CDR1 is SGHNT, CDR2 YYREEE (reference sequence). The length of the CDR3 is 18 residues. CDR3 sequence reads: CASSPGKGSSGRTYEQYF. CDR3 sequence (DNA): TGTGCCAGCAGCCCCGGGAAGGGCTCAAGCGGGAGGACCTACGAGCAGTACTTC.

This clone was seen just once. The V gene is TRBV6-1, the J gene TRBJ2-5; no reliable D call. Germline V gene data show CDR1 as MNHNS and CDR2 as SASEGT. The CDR3 consists of 17 residues. Trimming left V 0 bases short and J 5 bases short, with 19 bases between. The chain's CDR3 is CASSEARFPNLRETQYF. CDR3 coding DNA: TGTGCCAGCAGTGAAGCGAGGTTTCCGAATCTCCGGGAGACCCAGTACTTC.

The chain joins TRBV11-2 to TRBJ2-7; 7 bases are shared with TRBD1. V trimming: 4 bases; J trimming: 3 bases; junction bases outside the gene matches: 12. The CDR3 consists of 16 residues. Germline V lookup: CDR1 SGHAT, CDR2 FQNNGV. CDR3 loop: CASSSVAGTVDYEQYF. As DNA, the CDR3 is TGTGCCAGCAGCTCCGTAGCCGGGACAGTAGACTACGAGCAGTACTTC.

This clone was seen a handful of times. This chain uses TRBV12-1 with TRBJ2-3; no check of the table's D call, TRBD2, against the DNA was made. TRBV12-1 is a pseudogene. The CDR3 runs 18 residues. CDR3 loop: CASSAASGRAGFADTQYF. In DNA, the CDR3 is TGTGCCAGCAGCGCCGCTAGCGGGAGGGCCGGTTTTGCAGATACGCAGTATTTT.

J is TRBJ2-2 and V is TRBV19; D is ambiguous. The length of the CDR3 is 18 residues. CDR1 is LNHDA and CDR2 is SQIVND in the germline V gene (reference sequence). The V gene lost 6 bases and the J gene lost 2 bases, with 22 bases spanning the gap. CDR3 coding DNA: TGTGCCAGTAGCAGAAGACTTCCCTCCGATTCAAACACCGGGGAGCTGTTTTTT. Amino acids: CASSRRLPSDSNTGELFF.

This clone was counted a single time. The chain has TRBV7-6 and TRBJ2-1, with 8 bases lining up with TRBD2. The CDR3 runs to 17 residues. The germline V gene has CDR1 SGHVS and CDR2 FNYEAQ. V lost 2 bases and J lost 8; bases outside the gene matches: 14. CDR3 protein: CASSLMFSGIGRDEQFF. CDR3 bases: TGTGCCAGCAGCTTAATGTTTAGCGGGATTGGGAGGGATGAGCAGTTCTTC. The whole variable domain, remainder taken from reference TRBV7-6 and TRBJ2-1, is GAGVSQSPRYKVTKRGQDVALRCDPISGHVSLYWYRQALGQGPEFLTYFNYEAQQDKSGLPNDRFSAERPEGSISTLTIQRTEQRDSAMYRCASSLMFSGIGRDEQFFGPGTRLTVL.

On this clone itself: A read error may account for a junction end that differs from germline. For the CDR3, the DNA is TGCAGCGCTGCGACAGGGGGGTACGGGCAGTACTTC. This gives the protein CSAATGGYGQYF. J is TRBJ2-7 and V is TRBV29-1, with 9 bases fitting TRBD1. The CDR3 is made up of 12 amino acids. Per germline, CDR1 SQVTM and CDR2 ANQGSEA.

With regard to this clone: The junction and the germline gene differ at one end; a read error may be behind it. The chain recombines TRBV5-1 with TRBJ1-1; TRBD1 is a possible D gene (6 bases). The germline CDR1 and CDR2 sequences are SGHRS and YFSETQ. The CDR3 has 14 amino acids. The CDR3 nucleotides read TGCGCCAGCAGCCTGCTCCCTGGGGACACTGGAGCTTTCTTT. Translating it yields CASSLLPGDTGAFF.

V gene TRBV29-1 combines with J gene TRBJ2-7, with 10 positions matching TRBD2. The CDR3 is 13 amino acids. The V segment lost 7 bases and the J segment 5 bases; nucleotides outside the gene matches: 8. CDR1 and CDR2 (germline): SQVTM, ANQGSEA. CDR3 DNA sequence: TGCAGCGCTCGGCGGCTAGCGGGAGACGAGCAGTACTTC. Translated: CSARRLAGDEQYF.

V is TRBV27 and J is TRBJ2-5; 12 bases map to TRBD2. This CDR3 region has 16 residues. Trimming removed 2 bases from V and 7 bases from J; junction bases left unmatched: 8. Germline CDR1 reads MNHEY; CDR2 reads SMNVEV (reference sequence). DNA for the CDR3: TGTGCCAGCAGTTTAATGCTAGCGGGAGGGTCGGGGACCCAGTACTTC. This gives the protein CASSLMLAGGSGTQYF.

The J gene is TRBJ1-6, the V gene TRBV2; D not resolved. V shed 5 bases and J shed 10 bases, with 15 bases lying between them. Germline V gene sequence: CDR1 SNHLY, CDR2 FYNNEI. The CDR3 runs 14 residues. The CDR3 is CASSKTGVASPLHF. The CDR3 DNA reads TGTGCCAGCAGTAAAACCGGGGTCGCCTCACCCCTCCACTTT.

J is TRBJ1-4 and V is TRBV30; 7 bases fit TRBD1. This CDR3 is 13 amino acids long. Germline values: CDR1 GTSNPN, CDR2 SVGIG (reference sequence). The J segment lost 8 bases and the V segment lost 0 bases, leaving 3 bases of the junction unmatched. The CDR3 reads CAWSVIQGEKLFF. For the CDR3, the DNA is TGTGCCTGGAGTGTGATACAGGGGGAAAAACTGTTTTTT.